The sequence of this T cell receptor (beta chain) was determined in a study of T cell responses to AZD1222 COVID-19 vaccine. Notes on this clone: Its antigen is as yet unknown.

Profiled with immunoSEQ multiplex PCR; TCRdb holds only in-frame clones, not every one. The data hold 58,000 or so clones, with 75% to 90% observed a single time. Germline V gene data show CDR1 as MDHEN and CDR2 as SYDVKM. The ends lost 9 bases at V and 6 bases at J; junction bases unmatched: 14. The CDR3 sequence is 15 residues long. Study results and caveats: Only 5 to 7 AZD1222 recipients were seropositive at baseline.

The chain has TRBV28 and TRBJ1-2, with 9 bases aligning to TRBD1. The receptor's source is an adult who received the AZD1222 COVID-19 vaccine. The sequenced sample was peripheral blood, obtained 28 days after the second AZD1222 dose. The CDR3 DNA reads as TGTGCCAGTCTAACCCCGGGACAGGGAGGGGATGGCTACACCTTC. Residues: CASLTPGQGGDGYTF.